The clone carrying this T cell receptor beta chain was seen at least ten times. Its antigen is undetermined. Primed by a sample-barcoded 5' primer and a J-beta primer mix, a second PCR proceeded for about 7 to 11 cycles. Using its own MiXCR run on the 5' RACE reads, TCRdb lists one record per CDR3 protein. The repertoire holds around 650,000 distinct CDR3 sequences, with roughly 32% as singletons. This sample is part of a study of blood T cells in healthy people across ages. V lost 0 bases to trimming and J lost 4 bases; unmatched junction nucleotides: 1. The CDR3 runs 14 residues. From germline, CDR1 is SGDLS and CDR2 YYNGEE. General study points: In long-lived donors, naive CD4+ cell counts and diversity exceeded those of aged donors. Since the PBMCs were unsorted, naive and antigen-experienced cells could not be conclusively compared.

The receptor was derived from a woman aged 80 or older in good health. Input material: blood. The V and J genes are TRBV9 and TRBJ2-3, with 8 nucleotides matching TRBD1. The DNA of the CDR3 is TGTGCCAGCAGCGTAGACAGGGGGGCAGATACGCAGTATTTT. Encoded protein: CASSVDRGADTQYF.